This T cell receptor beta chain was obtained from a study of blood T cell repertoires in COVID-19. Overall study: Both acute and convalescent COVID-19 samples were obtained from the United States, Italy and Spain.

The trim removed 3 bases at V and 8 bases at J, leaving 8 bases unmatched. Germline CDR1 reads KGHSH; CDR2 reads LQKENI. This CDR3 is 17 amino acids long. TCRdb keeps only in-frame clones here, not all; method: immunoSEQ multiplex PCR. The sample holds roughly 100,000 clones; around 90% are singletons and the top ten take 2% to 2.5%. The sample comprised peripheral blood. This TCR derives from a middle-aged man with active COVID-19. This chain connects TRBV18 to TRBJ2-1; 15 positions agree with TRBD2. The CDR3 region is CASSPRQGLAGGHEQFF. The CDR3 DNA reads TGTGCCAGCTCACCTCGCCAGGGACTAGCGGGGGGTCATGAGCAGTTCTTC.